This is a list of T cell receptor beta chains from one sample in a study of shared clonotypes between healthy human individuals. Here immunoSEQ multiplex PCR was the method, and the copy in TCRdb shows in-frame clones only, minus some. The sample yields some 1.5 million clones, roughly 97% seen once. The specimen was naive CD4+ T cells sorted from blood. The receptors derive from a man aged 25 to 45 in good health. Each CDR3 is given with its conserved first and last residue. A D gene is named only where the DNA matches it firmly. Some rows mark clone size as missing; the rest say once, few, many or name a class of expanded clone.

j_call clone_size d_call v_call cdr3_aa cdr3_nt
TRBJ1-3 - - TRBV11-2 CASSQWTGTGVAIYF TGTGCCAGCAGCCAATGGACCGGGACGGGAGTGGCCATATATTTT
TRBJ2-7 - - TRBV6-5 CASTTLTRTYEQYF TGTGCCAGCACCACCTTGACTAGAACCTACGAGCAGTACTTC
TRBJ2-3 - - TRBV5-1 CASSLADRTDTQYF TGCGCCAGCAGCTTGGCCGACCGCACAGATACGCAGTATTTT
TRBJ2-1 - TRBD2 TRBV27 CASSLAGATYNEQFF TGTGCCAGCAGTTTAGCGGGAGCGACCTACAATGAGCAGTTCTTC
TRBJ1-4 once TRBD1 TRBV18 CASSPRTGDEKLFF TGTGCCAGCTCACCTCGGACAGGGGACGAAAAACTGTTTTTT
TRBJ1-5 once - TRBV6-5 CASSNGGTSQHF TGTGCCAGCAGTAATGGCGGGACCAGCCAGCATTTT
TRBJ2-2 - - TRBV30 CAWSASATSRVAGELFF TGTGCCTGGAGTGCCTCGGCGACTAGTCGAGTGGCCGGGGAGCTGTTTTTT
TRBJ1-1 - TRBD1 TRBV27 CASSPIPGQGLILPRSRAFF TGTGCCAGCAGTCCTATCCCGGGACAGGGGCTGATTTTGCCCCGATCCCGGGCTTTCTTT
TRBJ2-7 - - TRBV10-1 CASSEGISYEQYF TGCGCCAGCTCGGAGGGAATTTCCTACGAGCAGTACTTC
TRBJ2-1 - - TRBV5-1 CASSLANDIGDEQFF TGCGCCAGCAGCTTGGCCAACGATATAGGTGATGAGCAGTTCTTC
TRBJ2-7 - - TRBV7-2 CASSLRGGRTGTYEQYF TGTGCCAGCAGCTTAAGGGGGGGTAGGACAGGGACCTACGAGCAGTACTTC
TRBJ1-2 - - TRBV10-3 CATSSGRADYGYTF TGTGCCACCTCTTCGGGGCGTGCCGACTATGGCTACACCTTC
TRBJ2-1 - TRBD2 TRBV27 CASSQIAGFDNEQFF TGTGCCAGCAGTCAGATAGCGGGATTCGACAATGAGCAGTTCTTC
TRBJ2-1 once - TRBV10-3 CAISSLQEGDYSYNEQFF TGTGCCATCAGTAGCCTACAAGAGGGGGATTACTCCTACAATGAGCAGTTCTTC
TRBJ2-7 - TRBD1 TRBV18 CASSRDRSYEQYF TGTGCCAGCTCACGGGACAGGAGCTACGAGCAGTACTTC
TRBJ2-1 - TRBD2 TRBV10-2 CASSAGTSGYNEQFF TGCGCCAGCAGTGCCGGGACTAGCGGCTACAATGAGCAGTTCTTC
TRBJ2-3 once - TRBV4-3 CASRNRVTDTQYF TGCGCCAGCAGGAACAGGGTTACAGATACGCAGTATTTT
TRBJ1-1 - - TRBV5-8 CASSFEGLTEAFF TGTGCCAGCAGCTTTGAGGGGCTCACTGAAGCTTTCTTT
TRBJ2-7 - - TRBV6-6 CASSYSGRASYEQYF TGTGCCAGCAGTTACTCGGGCAGGGCTTCCTACGAGCAGTACTTC
TRBJ2-7 - TRBD1 TRBV28 CASREPGQVFHEQYF TGTGCCAGCAGGGAACCGGGACAGGTGTTCCACGAGCAGTACTTC
TRBJ2-7 once - TRBV27 CASSRGAGYEQYF TGTGCCAGCTCCCGGGGGGCGGGGTACGAGCAGTACTTC
TRBJ1-3 - TRBD1 TRBV10-2 CASSEDRGPSGNTIYF TGCGCCAGCAGTGAGGACAGGGGGCCTTCTGGAAACACCATATATTTT
TRBJ2-1 - TRBD1 TRBV27 CASSLSKGWSRGLGGRGTDEQFF TGTGCCAGCAGTTTATCTAAGGGTTGGAGCAGGGGGCTAGGGGGTCGGGGCACCGATGAGCAGTTCTTC
TRBJ2-1 once - TRBV6-1 CASRIAGTQQFF TGTGCCAGCAGGATCGCCGGGACTCAGCAGTTCTTC
TRBJ2-3 - TRBD2 TRBV10-3 CAISLLAGAGTDTQYF TGTGCCATCAGTCTGTTAGCGGGAGCCGGCACAGATACGCAGTATTTT
TRBJ2-1 - - TRBV5-1 CASSPQPNNEQFF TGCGCCAGCAGCCCCCAGCCGAACAATGAGCAGTTCTTC
TRBJ2-5 once - TRBV18 CASSPPSPETQYF TGTGCCAGCTCACCACCTTCCCCAGAGACCCAGTACTTC
TRBJ2-3 - TRBD2 TRBV29-1 CSVSAGVTDTQYF TGCAGCGTCTCAGCGGGGGTCACAGATACGCAGTATTTT
TRBJ1-1 - - TRBV4-2 CASSPRSPANTEAFF TGTGCCAGCAGCCCCCGAAGTCCAGCGAACACTGAAGCTTTCTTT
TRBJ1-4 - TRBD1 TRBV6-1 CASSRTGGKNEKLFF TGTGCCAGCAGTCGGACAGGGGGAAAGAATGAAAAACTGTTTTTT
TRBJ2-1 - TRBD2 TRBV4-1 CASSQTGLAAYNEQFF TGCGCCAGCAGCCAAACCGGACTAGCGGCCTACAATGAGCAGTTCTTC
TRBJ2-1 - TRBD2 TRBV4-1 CASSQDVSLVGRGSEQFF TGCGCCAGCAGCCAAGATGTGTCTCTTGTAGGGCGCGGGAGTGAGCAGTTCTTC
TRBJ1-5 - - TRBV5-6 CASSWGTGDQPQHF TGTGCCAGCAGCTGGGGGACCGGAGATCAGCCCCAGCATTTT
TRBJ2-3 - - TRBV11-2 CASSSPVGVADTQYF TGTGCCAGCAGCTCCCCGGTGGGGGTCGCAGATACGCAGTATTTT
TRBJ2-2 - - TRBV5-4 CASSSIPGTYNTGELFF TGTGCCAGCAGCTCAATACCCGGGACATATAATACCGGGGAGCTGTTTTTT
TRBJ2-7 - - TRBV6-1 CASSDSSDYGQYF TGTGCCAGCAGTGACAGCTCCGACTACGGGCAGTACTTC
TRBJ1-1 - TRBD1 TRBV5-1 CASSLTRTGSSTEAFF TGCGCCAGCAGCTTGACCAGGACAGGGTCCTCGACTGAAGCTTTCTTT
TRBJ2-3 - - TRBV2 CASSSRVSTDTQYF TGTGCCAGCAGTAGCAGGGTGTCCACAGATACGCAGTATTTT
TRBJ2-2 - - TRBV29-1 CSVGNYNGGELFF TGCAGCGTCGGTAATTACAACGGCGGGGAGCTGTTTTTT
TRBJ1-2 - - TRBV4-1 CASSLRLSTTNYGYTF TGCGCCAGCAGCCTTCGTCTCTCGACAACTAACTATGGCTACACCTTC
TRBJ2-7 - - TRBV11-3 CASSLKGPPAEQYF TGTGCCAGCAGCTTAAAGGGACCTCCAGCCGAGCAGTACTTC
TRBJ2-5 - - TRBV9 CASSVAGQETQYF TGTGCCAGCAGCGTAGCAGGTCAAGAGACCCAGTACTTC
TRBJ2-7 - TRBD1 TRBV6-5 CASRDRDRSYEQYF TGTGCCAGCAGAGATCGGGACAGGTCCTACGAGCAGTACTTC
TRBJ2-7 - TRBD1 TRBV18 CASSSPADRVRYEQYF TGTGCCAGCTCATCACCCGCGGACAGGGTTCGTTACGAGCAGTACTTC
TRBJ1-5 - TRBD1 TRBV28 CASSLGTGLGGNQPQHF TGTGCCAGCAGTCTAGGGACAGGGCTAGGGGGGAATCAGCCCCAGCATTTT
TRBJ2-3 - TRBD2 TRBV5-1 CASSSGLAGGAQNTDTQYF TGCGCCAGCAGCTCAGGACTAGCGGGCGGGGCCCAGAACACAGATACGCAGTATTTT
TRBJ2-2 once - TRBV28 CASSFTLGELFF TGTGCCAGCAGTTTTACGCTCGGGGAGCTGTTTTTT